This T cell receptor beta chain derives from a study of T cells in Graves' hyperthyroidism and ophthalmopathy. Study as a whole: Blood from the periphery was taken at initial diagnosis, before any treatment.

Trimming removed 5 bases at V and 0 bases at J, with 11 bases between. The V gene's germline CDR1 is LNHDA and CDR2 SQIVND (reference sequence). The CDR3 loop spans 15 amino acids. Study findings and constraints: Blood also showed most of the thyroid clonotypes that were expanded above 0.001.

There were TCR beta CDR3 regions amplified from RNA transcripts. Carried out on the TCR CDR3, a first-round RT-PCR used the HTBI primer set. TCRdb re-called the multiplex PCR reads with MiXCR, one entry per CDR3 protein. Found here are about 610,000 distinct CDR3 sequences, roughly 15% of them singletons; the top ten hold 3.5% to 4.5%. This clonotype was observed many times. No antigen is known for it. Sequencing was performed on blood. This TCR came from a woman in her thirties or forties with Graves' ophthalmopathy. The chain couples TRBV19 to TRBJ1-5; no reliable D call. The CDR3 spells CASSPRDTSNQPQHF. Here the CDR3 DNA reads TGTGCCAGTAGTCCGAGGGATACTAGCAATCAGCCCCAGCATTTT.